This T cell receptor (beta chain) was recovered during a study of cytomegalovirus exposure and HLA in healthy donors. Study-level background: Early released data had roughly 81 million unique TCRs, all coming from HLA-typed donors.

Both 60 Vbeta primers and 13 Jbeta primers went into the PCR. Using immunoSEQ multiplex PCR, the repertoire was profiled, and TCRdb retains in-frame clones only, with some absent. The data contain about 140,000 clones, roughly 80% of them seen just once; the ten biggest clones take up 3.1%. Germline V gene data show CDR1 as LGHNA and CDR2 as YNFKEQ. V lost 3 bases, J lost 5 bases, and 12 bases stayed unmatched. The CDR3 runs 16 residues. This clone has a handful of counts. The sequence was collected from a male donor in good health and CMV-seronegative. Sequenced: PBMCs. The rearrangement links TRBV4-2 to TRBJ1-2; 7 positions match TRBD1. The CDR3 reads CASSQAPGQNVYGYTF. The CDR3 nucleotides are TGTGCCAGCAGCCAGGCTCCGGGACAGAACGTTTATGGCTACACCTTC.